This T cell receptor beta chain was sequenced for a study of beta chain features in type 1 diabetes. Overall study results and limits: Significant though moderate, a shortening of TCRB CDR3s appeared in all four CD4+ subsets of Type 1 diabetes patients.

Expressed TCRB transcripts were sequenced, since all the RNA that had been isolated was reverse transcribed. Method: immunoSEQ multiplex PCR; TCRdb's copy keeps in-frame clones and lacks some. The profile shows almost 350,000 clones, around 9.3% of them singletons. Germline assignment: CDR1 MDHEN and CDR2 SYDVKM. Trimming took 4 bases from V and 6 from J; bases not matched to a gene: 5. This CDR3 comprises 14 residues. On this clone itself: The antigen is undetermined.

The sequence was collected from a man aged 25 to 45 with type 1 diabetes. The sample consisted of central memory CD4+ T cells from blood. The J gene is TRBJ2-3, the V gene TRBV28; TRBD2 matches at 9 bases. CDR3 in DNA: TGTGCCAGCAGTTCAGCCGGGACTAGCGATACGCAGTATTTT. It is translated as CASSSAGTSDTQYF.